The entry that follows covers one T cell receptor beta chain sequence. Its antigen remains unknown. It was with 60 Vbeta and 13 Jbeta primers that the PCR ran. The method was immunoSEQ multiplex PCR; TCRdb's version includes in-frame clones alone and lacks a portion of them. Among about 130,000 clones, 80% were seen once, and the ten largest hold over 3%. Whereas donors were nominally healthy upon sampling, unrecorded immune exposures were probable. This CDR3 contains 15 residues. The V segment lost 5 bases and the J segment 4 bases; nucleotides outside the gene matches: 5. Germline lookup yields CDR1 MNHEY and CDR2 SMNVEV (reference sequence). These data belong to a study of cytomegalovirus exposure and HLA in healthy donors. Findings and limits, study-wide: An observed cluster of highly shared sequence variants was recorded as a likely sequencing artifact.

Specimen: PBMCs. The TCR was taken from a woman aged 40-49 years in good health and CMV-seronegative. J is TRBJ2-1 and V is TRBV27; 10 bases map to TRBD2. The CDR3 reads CASSRTSGRYNEQFF. CDR3 in DNA: TGTGCCAGCAGTCGGACTAGCGGACGATACAATGAGCAGTTCTTC.